Sequencing of this T cell receptor beta chain was carried out in a study of T cells in Graves' hyperthyroidism and ophthalmopathy. V was pared by 4 bases and J by 6 bases, with 25 bases between. The germline CDR1 and CDR2 sequences are MGHRA and YSYEKL. This CDR3 spans 18 amino acids. Each diagnosis drew on symptoms, thyroxine, TRAb, thyroid ultrasound and orbital computed tomography findings. RNA transcripts provided the source from which TCR beta CDR3 regions were amplified. HTBI primers were the set used in a first-round RT-PCR of the TCR CDR3. Via MiXCR, TCRdb re-called the multiplex PCR reads, giving one row per CDR3 protein. The sample lists under 350,000 distinct CDR3 sequences; 18% were seen once. As to this clonotype: No antigen is known for it.

Overall study results and limits: Clonotypes that were expanded in thyroid above 0.001 mostly appeared in blood too. It was a median about 6.5 months before onset that the model predicted ophthalmopathy. Separation of ophthalmopathy from stable hyperthyroidism was achieved by a 13 V-J model.

Sample: blood. This sequence joins TRBV4-1 and TRBJ2-1; weak D call: TRBD2 (6 bases). The clonotype comes from a woman aged 45-65 years with Graves' hyperthyroidism. The CDR3 region has the DNA TGCGCCAGCAGCCCAGGAGGGCAGCTATCCAATGGTGGCAATGAGCAGTTCTTC. It codes for CASSPGGQLSNGGNEQFF.